This is a list of T cell receptor beta chains from one sample in a study of patients and donors after allogeneic stem cell transplantation. TCRdb called the RT-PCR reads again in MiXCR, with one record for every CDR3 protein. The sample lists about a million distinct CDR3 sequences; roughly 18% were seen once. Sequencing was performed on blood, either unsorted or a sorted T cell fraction (not recorded which). The receptor source for this set is a human donor who was either an allogeneic HSCT recipient or a stem cell or donor lymphocyte infusion donor (not recorded which). It is not recorded whose cells these are; they may come from a transplant donor. Both conserved end residues are part of each CDR3. The order of the fields is V gene, J gene, D gene, clone size, CDR3 DNA, CDR3 protein. A D gene is named only where the DNA matches it firmly. Size values are once, few and many counts, or a class for expanded clones, and some rows have none.

>TRBV10-3|TRBJ2-1|TRBD2|few
TGTGCCATCAGTGCCGGACTAGCGGTTGAGCAGTTCTTC
CAISAGLAVEQFF
>TRBV24-1|TRBJ2-2|TRBD1|few
TGTGCCCCAACCTCGCCGGGACAGGGAACCCCGACGAACACCGGGGAGCTGTTTTTT
CAPTSPGQGTPTNTGELFF
>TRBV20-1|TRBJ2-7|NA|NA
TGCAGTGCTAGAGGGCATAGCTCCTACGAGCAGTACTTC
CSARGHSSYEQYF
>TRBV12-3/TRBV12-4|TRBJ2-7|NA|many
TGTGCCAGCAGTTTTGGTGTAGTCTACGAGCAGTACTTC
CASSFGVVYEQYF
>TRBV5-1|TRBJ1-1|NA|few
TGCGCCAGCAGCCTACTAAGTGGCGGTAGGAACACTGAAGCTTTCTTT
CASSLLSGGRNTEAFF
>TRBV5-1|TRBJ2-3|NA|many
TGTGCCAGCAGTTTAAGGACAGATACGCAGTATTTT
CASSLRTDTQYF
>TRBV25-1|TRBJ1-2|TRBD1|few
TGTGCCAGCAGTCCCGGGACAGGGAAGGGCTATGGCTACACCTTC
CASSPGTGKGYGYTF
>TRBV12-3/TRBV12-4|TRBJ2-7|TRBD1|NA
TGTGCCAGCAGTTTAGGACCCGGACAGGGGGTTTCCTCCTACGAGCAGTACTTC
CASSLGPGQGVSSYEQYF
>TRBV6-5|TRBJ2-6|NA|once
TGTGCCAGCAGTTACACCCCCGGCGGGTCTGGGGCCAACGTCCTGACTTTC
CASSYTPGGSGANVLTF
>TRBV10-3|TRBJ2-3|TRBD2|few
TGTGCCATCACACCGGGACTAGCGGGAGGTGCCCCAGATACGCAGTATTTT
CAITPGLAGGAPDTQYF
>TRBV6-2/TRBV6-3|TRBJ2-5|NA|few
TGTGCCAGCAGCCGACATGACAGGATTGAGACCCAGTACTTC
CASSRHDRIETQYF
>TRBV10-3|TRBJ1-1|NA|many
TGTGCCATCTCTTCGGCCAGGGAAGTACCTGAAGCTTTCTTT
CAISSAREVPEAFF
>TRBV6-1|TRBJ1-3|NA|few
TGTGCCAGCAGTGAAGGGGGGTTTTCTGGAAACACCATATATTTT
CASSEGGFSGNTIYF
>TRBV3-1|TRBJ2-1|NA|NA
TGTGCCAGCAGCCAATTGCCAAATGAGCAGTTCTTC
CASSQLPNEQFF
>TRBV7-9|TRBJ2-1|NA|NA
TGTGCCACCCATCCCGCCGGGGTTTGGGATGAGCAGTTCTTC
CATHPAGVWDEQFF
>TRBV4-3|TRBJ1-6|NA|few
TGCGCCAGCAGCCAATCTTACAGGGCGGATTCACCCCTCCACTTT
CASSQSYRADSPLHF
>TRBV29-1|TRBJ2-1|TRBD2|many
TGCAGCGGAGATTTAGCGGGACGCACCTACAATGAGCAGTTCTTC
CSGDLAGRTYNEQFF
>TRBV6-5|TRBJ2-7|NA|NA
TGTGCCAGCAGTTATGGGGGGTATGACTACGAGCAGTACTTC
CASSYGGYDYEQYF
>TRBV12-3/TRBV12-4|TRBJ2-7|TRBD1|few
TGTGCCAGCAGTGTACAGGGGGAATTCTCCTACGAGCAGTACTTC
CASSVQGEFSYEQYF
>TRBV19|TRBJ1-1|NA|many
TGTGCCAGTAGTATGGGGAAGAACACTGAAGCTTTCTTT
CASSMGKNTEAFF
>TRBV6-2/TRBV6-3|TRBJ2-7|NA|NA
TGTGCCAGCGGCCAGGTGAGCTCCTACGAGCAGTACTTC
CASGQVSSYEQYF
>TRBV20-1|TRBJ1-5|NA|NA
TGCAGTGCTAGCTCTCCGGTGGGCCAGGCTCAGCCCCAGCATTTT
CSASSPVGQAQPQHF
>TRBV20-1|TRBJ2-7|NA|NA
TGCAGTGCTAGAGCGGGAGAAAGCTACGAGCAGTACTTC
CSARAGESYEQYF
>TRBV12-3/TRBV12-4|TRBJ2-1|NA|many
TGTGCCAGCACTTTTGGACGACTACGGGGTTGGCAGTTCTTC
CASTFGRLRGWQFF
>TRBV12-3/TRBV12-4|TRBJ1-4|NA|few
TGTGCCAGCAGTTTAATTGCGGGTGAAAAACTGTTTTTT
CASSLIAGEKLFF
>TRBV20-1|TRBJ2-7|TRBD2|few
TGCAGTGCAAGCCGCATAGCGGGAGGGCCTATAGGAGAGCAGTACTTC
CSASRIAGGPIGEQYF
>TRBV4-3|TRBJ2-7|NA|few
TGCGCCAGCAGCCAAGATCAGGGGCCTTACGAGCAGTACTTC
CASSQDQGPYEQYF
>TRBV12-3/TRBV12-4|TRBJ2-7|NA|few
TGTGCCAGCAGTTTAGTTCGGGGAATGACCTACGAGCAGTACTTC
CASSLVRGMTYEQYF
>TRBV7-2|TRBJ2-1|TRBD2|NA
TGTGCCAGCAGCTCCCAACTGGGACTAGACAATGAGCAGTTCTTC
CASSSQLGLDNEQFF
>TRBV29-1|TRBJ1-5|NA|few
TGCAGCGTGGGGTGGTCGGGGCCCAATCAGCCCCAGCATTTT
CSVGWSGPNQPQHF
>TRBV4-2|TRBJ1-5|NA|few
TGTGCCAGCAGCCAAGAACTGAGGGTTGGCAATCAGCCCCAGCATTTT
CASSQELRVGNQPQHF
>TRBV7-8|TRBJ2-7|NA|NA
TGTGCCAGCAGCCCCGAGACTGCAACCTACGAGCAGTACTTC
CASSPETATYEQYF
>TRBV6-5|TRBJ2-3|TRBD2|NA
TGTGCCAGCAGTTACTCGATGGTGAGCGGGGGGGACACAGATACGCAGTATTTT
CASSYSMVSGGDTDTQYF
>TRBV5-1|TRBJ1-1|NA|NA
TGCGCCAGCAGCTTGGAGGGGACCATGAACACTGGAGCTTTCTTT
CASSLEGTMNTGAFF
>TRBV5-6|TRBJ1-4|NA|few
TGTGCCAGCAGCACCGGGACACTAGTAATGAAAAAACTGTTTTTT
CASSTGTLVMKKLFF
>TRBV28|TRBJ2-1|TRBD2|NA
TGTGCCAGCAGGAGCGGGGGCTTACCCCCCGGGAATGAGCAGTTCTTC
CASRSGGLPPGNEQFF
>TRBV29-1|TRBJ1-2|TRBD1|many
TGCAGCGTTCCAAACGGACAGGGATGGGGACACTATGGCTACACCTTC
CSVPNGQGWGHYGYTF
>TRBV25-1|TRBJ2-2|TRBD1|few
TGTGCCAGCAGTAAACGGACAGGGAACACCGGGGAGCTGTTTTTT
CASSKRTGNTGELFF
>TRBV5-5|TRBJ1-2|NA|few
TGTGCCAGCAGCTTGACTGTGGTTGGGGGCTACACCTTC
CASSLTVVGGYTF
>TRBV9|TRBJ2-5|TRBD2|NA
TGTGCCAGCAGCCCTCTGCTAGCGGGATGGCAAGAGACCCAGTACTTC
CASSPLLAGWQETQYF
>TRBV6-1|TRBJ1-1|NA|NA
TGTGCCAGCAGCGAGCCACGGGCAGGGGCGGTTATAACTGAAGCTTTCTTT
CASSEPRAGAVITEAFF
>TRBV10-3|TRBJ2-3|TRBD2|few
TGTGCCATCAGCAAAAGGACTAGCCCTAGCACAGATACGCAGTATTTT
CAISKRTSPSTDTQYF
>TRBV5-8|TRBJ1-1|NA|NA
TGTGCCAGCAGCCCGGACAGCCCGAACACTGAAGCTTTCTTT
CASSPDSPNTEAFF
>TRBV14|TRBJ2-3|NA|few
TGTGCCAGCAGCGGCGGGGGCACAGATACGCAGTATTTT
CASSGGGTDTQYF
>TRBV20-1|TRBJ1-1|NA|few
TGCAGTGCCGGCAGGGTTAACACTGAAGCTTTCTTT
CSAGRVNTEAFF
>TRBV5-1|TRBJ1-1|NA|NA
TGCGCCAGCAGCTTGCTAGGGCAAACCACCGGCGCTTTCTTT
CASSLLGQTTGAFF
>TRBV10-3|TRBJ2-7|TRBD2|many
TGTGCCATCAGCCGGACTAGCGGGTCTCTATCCGAGCAGTACTTC
CAISRTSGSLSEQYF
>TRBV5-1|TRBJ2-7|NA|NA
TGCGCCAGCAGGCCGGCAGGGGCGAGCTACGAGCAGTACTTC
CASRPAGASYEQYF
>TRBV7-3|TRBJ2-1|TRBD2|NA
TGTGCCAGCAGCGATGGACTAGCGGACTACAATGAGCAGTTCTTC
CASSDGLADYNEQFF
>TRBV3-1|TRBJ1-5|NA|few
TGTGCCAGCCTCACAGGGAGCGAACAGCCCCAGCATTTT
CASLTGSEQPQHF
>TRBV9|TRBJ2-3|TRBD2|NA
TGTGCCAGCAGCCCCGGGAGGGCCCAAGATACGCAGTATTTT
CASSPGRAQDTQYF
>TRBV27|TRBJ1-2|NA|few
TGTGCCAGCAGTTTGGGTACCGGGCTTCTCCACTATGGCTACACCTTC
CASSLGTGLLHYGYTF
>TRBV4-1|TRBJ2-1|TRBD2|NA
TGCGCCAGCAGCCAGATTATAGCGGGGGGGCAATACAATGAGCAGTTCTTC
CASSQIIAGGQYNEQFF
>TRBV20-1|TRBJ2-2|TRBD1|NA
TGCAGTGCCTGGCCAGGGGGTAGGGTCGGGGAGCTGTTTTTT
CSAWPGGRVGELFF
>TRBV5-6|TRBJ1-5|NA|few
TGTGCCAGCAGCTTAGGCAGGGGATGGGATAGCAATCAGCCCCAGCATTTT
CASSLGRGWDSNQPQHF
>TRBV27|TRBJ2-1|TRBD2|NA
TGTGCCAGCACCGACCGGACCGGGACTAGCAGATACAATGAGCAGTTCTTC
CASTDRTGTSRYNEQFF
>TRBV11-2|TRBJ1-1|TRBD1|NA
TGTGCCAGCAGCCTAGAGGGACAGCCCACTGAAGCTTTCTTT
CASSLEGQPTEAFF
>TRBV6-2/TRBV6-3|TRBJ1-5|NA|few
TGTGCCAGCAGTTATGACTGGAGCAATCAGCCCCAGCATTTT
CASSYDWSNQPQHF
>TRBV25-1|TRBJ2-1|NA|NA
TGTGCCAGCAGTGTCCAGGGCCTACGAGGGAATGAGCAGTTCTTC
CASSVQGLRGNEQFF
>TRBV6-5|TRBJ1-2|NA|few
TGTGCCAGCAGTTACTCAACCGTAGCTAACTATGGCTACACCTTC
CASSYSTVANYGYTF